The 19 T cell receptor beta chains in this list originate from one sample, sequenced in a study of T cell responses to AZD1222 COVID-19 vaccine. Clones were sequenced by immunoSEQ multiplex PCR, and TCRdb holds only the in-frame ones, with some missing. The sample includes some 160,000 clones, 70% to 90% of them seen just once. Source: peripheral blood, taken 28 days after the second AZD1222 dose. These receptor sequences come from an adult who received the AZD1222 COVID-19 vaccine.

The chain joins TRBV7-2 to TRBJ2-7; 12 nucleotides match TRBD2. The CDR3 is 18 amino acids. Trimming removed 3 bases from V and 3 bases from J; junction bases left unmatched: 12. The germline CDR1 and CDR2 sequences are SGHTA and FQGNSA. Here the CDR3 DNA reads TGTGCCAGCAGCTTGACTAGCGGGGGCCAAACGTTTTACTACGAGCAGTACTTC. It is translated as CASSLTSGGQTFYYEQYF.

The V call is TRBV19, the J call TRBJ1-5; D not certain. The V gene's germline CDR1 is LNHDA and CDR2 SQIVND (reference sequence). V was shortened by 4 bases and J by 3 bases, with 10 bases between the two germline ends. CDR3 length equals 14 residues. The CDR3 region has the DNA TGTGCCAGTAGTAAACGCGGGGACAATCAGCCCCAGCATTTT. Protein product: CASSKRGDNQPQHF.

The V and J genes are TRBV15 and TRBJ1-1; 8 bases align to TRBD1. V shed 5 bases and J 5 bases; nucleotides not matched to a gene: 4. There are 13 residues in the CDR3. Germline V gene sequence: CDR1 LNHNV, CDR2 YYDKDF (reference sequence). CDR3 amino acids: CATSFGQGTEAFF. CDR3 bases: TGTGCCACCAGCTTCGGACAGGGAACTGAAGCTTTCTTT.

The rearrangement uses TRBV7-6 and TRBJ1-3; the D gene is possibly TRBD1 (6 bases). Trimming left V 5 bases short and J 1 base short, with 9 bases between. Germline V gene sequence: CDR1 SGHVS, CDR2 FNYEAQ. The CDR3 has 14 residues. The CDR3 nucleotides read TGTGCCAGCAGCCCCAGGGGTTCTGGAAACACCATATATTTT. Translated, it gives CASSPRGSGNTIYF.

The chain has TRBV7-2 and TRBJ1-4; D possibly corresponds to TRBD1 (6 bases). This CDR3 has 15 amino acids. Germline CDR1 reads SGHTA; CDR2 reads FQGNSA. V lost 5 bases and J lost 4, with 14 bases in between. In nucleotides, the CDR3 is TGTGCCAGCAGCCTAAACAGGGCCGTTAATGAAAAACTGTTTTTT. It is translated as CASSLNRAVNEKLFF.

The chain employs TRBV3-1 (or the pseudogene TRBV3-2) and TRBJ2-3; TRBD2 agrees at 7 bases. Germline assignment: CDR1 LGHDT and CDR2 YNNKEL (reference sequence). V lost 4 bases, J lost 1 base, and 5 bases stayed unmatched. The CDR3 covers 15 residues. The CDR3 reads CASSLGLDGTDTQYF. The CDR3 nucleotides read TGTGCCAGCAGCCTCGGACTAGACGGCACAGATACGCAGTATTTT.

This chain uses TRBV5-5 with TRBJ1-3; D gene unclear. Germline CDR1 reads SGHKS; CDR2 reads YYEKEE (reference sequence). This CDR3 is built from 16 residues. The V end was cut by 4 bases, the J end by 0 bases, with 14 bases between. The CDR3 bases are TGTGCCAGCAGCCCAGTCGGCGGCAACTCTGGAAACACCATATATTTT. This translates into CASSPVGGNSGNTIYF.

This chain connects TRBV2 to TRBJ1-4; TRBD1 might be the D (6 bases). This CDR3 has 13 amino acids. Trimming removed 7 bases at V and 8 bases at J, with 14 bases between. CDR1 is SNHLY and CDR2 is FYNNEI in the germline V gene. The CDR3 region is CASNEGGVEKLFF. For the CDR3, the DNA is TGTGCCAGCAACGAGGGGGGAGTGGAAAAACTGTTTTTT. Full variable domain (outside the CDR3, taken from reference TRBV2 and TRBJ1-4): EPEVTQTPSHQVTQMGQEVILRCVPISNHLYFYWYRQILGQKVEFLVSFYNNEISEKSEIFDDQFSVERPDGSNFTLKIRSTKLEDSAMYFCASNEGGVEKLFFGSGTQLSVL.

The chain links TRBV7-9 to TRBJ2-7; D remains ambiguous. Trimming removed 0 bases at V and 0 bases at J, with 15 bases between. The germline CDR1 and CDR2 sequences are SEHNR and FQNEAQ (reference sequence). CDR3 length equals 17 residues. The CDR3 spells CASSLASMSGYSYEQYF. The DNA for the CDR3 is TGTGCCAGCAGCTTAGCTTCTATGTCAGGTTACTCCTACGAGCAGTACTTC.

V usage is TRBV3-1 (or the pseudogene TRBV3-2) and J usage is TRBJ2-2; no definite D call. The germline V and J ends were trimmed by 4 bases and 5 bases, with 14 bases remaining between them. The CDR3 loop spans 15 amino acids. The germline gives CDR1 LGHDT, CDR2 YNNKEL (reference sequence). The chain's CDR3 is CASSPHSRNTGELFF. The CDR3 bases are TGTGCCAGCAGCCCTCATAGTAGAAATACCGGGGAGCTGTTTTTT.

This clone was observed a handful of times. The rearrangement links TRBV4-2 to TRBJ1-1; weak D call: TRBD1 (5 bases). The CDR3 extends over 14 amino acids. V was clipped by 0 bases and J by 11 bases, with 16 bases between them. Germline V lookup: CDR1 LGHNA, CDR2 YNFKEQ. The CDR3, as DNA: TGTGCCAGCAGCCAAGAGAGCCAGGACACGATGGCTTTCTTT. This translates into CASSQESQDTMAFF.

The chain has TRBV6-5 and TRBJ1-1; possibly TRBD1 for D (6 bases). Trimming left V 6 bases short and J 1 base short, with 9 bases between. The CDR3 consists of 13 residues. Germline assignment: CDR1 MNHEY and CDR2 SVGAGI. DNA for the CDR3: TGTGCCAGCAGAGGGGGGAGGAACACTGAAGCTTTCTTT. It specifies CASRGGRNTEAFF.

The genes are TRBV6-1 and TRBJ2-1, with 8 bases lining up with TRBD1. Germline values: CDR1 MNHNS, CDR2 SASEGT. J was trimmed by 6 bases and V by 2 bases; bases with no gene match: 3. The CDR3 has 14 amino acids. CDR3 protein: CASSEPGGLNEQFF. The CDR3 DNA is TGTGCCAGCAGTGAACCAGGGGGCCTCAATGAGCAGTTCTTC.

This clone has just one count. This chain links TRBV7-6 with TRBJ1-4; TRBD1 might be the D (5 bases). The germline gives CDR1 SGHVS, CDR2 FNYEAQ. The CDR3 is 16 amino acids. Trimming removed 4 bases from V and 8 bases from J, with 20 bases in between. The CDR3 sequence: CASSSATWDRQEKLFF. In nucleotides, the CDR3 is TGTGCCAGCAGCTCCGCTACGTGGGACCGTCAGGAAAAACTGTTTTTT.

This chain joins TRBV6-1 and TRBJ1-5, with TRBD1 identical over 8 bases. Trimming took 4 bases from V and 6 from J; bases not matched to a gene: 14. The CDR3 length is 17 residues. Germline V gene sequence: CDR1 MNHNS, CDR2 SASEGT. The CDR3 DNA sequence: TGTGCCAGCAGTGGGACAGGGAGGGTCGACGGCAGTCAGCCCCAGCATTTT. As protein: CASSGTGRVDGSQPQHF.

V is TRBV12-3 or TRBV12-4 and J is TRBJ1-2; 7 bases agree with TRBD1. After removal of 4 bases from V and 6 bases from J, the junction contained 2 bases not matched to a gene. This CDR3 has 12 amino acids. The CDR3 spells CASSSTGHGYTF. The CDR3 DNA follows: TGTGCCAGCAGTTCGACAGGGCATGGCTACACCTTC.

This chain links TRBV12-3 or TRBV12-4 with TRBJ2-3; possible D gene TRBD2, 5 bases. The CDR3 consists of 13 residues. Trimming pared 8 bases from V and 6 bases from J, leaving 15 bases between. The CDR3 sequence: CASGSLRADTQYF. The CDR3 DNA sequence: TGTGCCAGCGGTTCTCTGAGGGCGGATACGCAGTATTTT.

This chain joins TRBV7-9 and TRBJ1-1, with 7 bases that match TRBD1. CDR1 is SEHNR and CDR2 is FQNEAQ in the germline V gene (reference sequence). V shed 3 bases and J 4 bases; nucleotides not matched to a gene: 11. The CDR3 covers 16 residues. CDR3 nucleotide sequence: TGTGCCAGCAGCTTTATGTCAGGGGGTATCTCCACTGAAGCTTTCTTT. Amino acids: CASSFMSGGISTEAFF.

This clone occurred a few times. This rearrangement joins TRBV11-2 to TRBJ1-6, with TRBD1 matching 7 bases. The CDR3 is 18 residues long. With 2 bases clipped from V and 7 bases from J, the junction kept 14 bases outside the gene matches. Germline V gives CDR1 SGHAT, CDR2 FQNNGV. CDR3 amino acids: CASSLNRGRLVRNSPLHF. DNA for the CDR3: TGTGCCAGCAGCTTAAACAGGGGACGCCTCGTCCGAAATTCACCCCTCCACTTT.